Listed here are 19 T cell receptor beta chains from one sample, sequenced in a study of T cells in women clearing cervical HPV infection. The table came from immunoSEQ multiplex PCR; TCRdb's copy has only in-frame clones and leaves some out. The sample has 30,000 to 45,000 clones; the top ten hold around 3.5%. Input material: blood buffy coat. These TCRs come from a woman aged 18 to 75 with a cervical HPV16 infection that either progressed to CIN3+ or cleared (not recorded which).

Concerning this clone: With the read ending 3 residues before the CDR3 end, the germline J gene is used to fill in that end. The chain recombines TRBV7-3 with TRBJ2-3; 7 nucleotides line up with TRBD2. Germline CDR1 and CDR2: SGHTA and FQGTGA. The CDR3 length is 15 residues. V lost 5 bases, J lost 2 bases, and 7 bases stayed unmatched. The CDR3 DNA, read in part, is TGTGCCAGCAGCCTTACTAGCGTCGACACAGATACG. Its translation is CASSLTSVDTDT. The entire CDR3 reads CASSLTSVDTDTQYF.

As for this clone: One junction end does not reproduce the germline sequence, and a read error may be involved. The read is 3 residues too short to cover the CDR3 end, so that end is filled in from the germline J gene. The chain couples TRBV4-2 to TRBJ2-7; TRBD1 aligns across 7 bases. Germline V gene lookup returns CDR1 LGHNA and CDR2 YNFKEQ. The length of the CDR3 is 16 residues. The CDR3 loop is CASSQDLGTAKYEQYF. Incomplete CDR3 DNA: TGCGCCAGCAGCCAAGATCTGGGGACAGCGAAATACGAG.

Of note for this clone: The CDR3 is cut off 3 residues early in the read; its end comes from the germline J gene. The chain recombines TRBV20-1 with TRBJ2-2, with D perhaps TRBD2 (5 bases). With 5 bases removed from V and 0 bases from J, the gap between germline ends came to 7 bases. CDR3 length: 13 amino acids. Germline CDR1 DFQATT, CDR2 SNEGSKA (reference sequence). The CDR3 is CSAQLANTGELFF. The sequenced part of the CDR3 DNA is TGCAGTGCTCAACTAGCGAACACCGGGGAG.

A word on this clone: Coverage ceases 3 residues before the CDR3 finishes, and the germline J gene fills in the end. The chain combines TRBV28 with TRBJ2-5, with 10 bases that match TRBD1. The CDR3 spans 17 residues. Germline V gene lookup returns CDR1 MDHEN and CDR2 SYDVKM. The V gene end was trimmed by 4 bases and the J gene end by 0 bases; junction bases not matched to a gene: 8. Partial CDR3 DNA: TGTGCCAGCAGTTACACCTGGACAGGGGGGAACCAAGAGACC. This sequence encodes CASSYTWTGGNQET. The CDR3 reads in full as CASSYTWTGGNQETQYF.

On this clone itself: The read ends 3 residues shy of where the CDR3 ends; the end is completed using the germline J gene. The chain couples TRBV6-4 to TRBJ2-1, with D perhaps matching TRBD1 (5 bases). Germline lookup yields CDR1 MRHNA and CDR2 SNTAGT. The V end was cut by 5 bases, the J end by 4 bases, with 9 bases between. The CDR3 length is 13 residues. This chain's CDR3 is CASSRTLYNEQFF. The sequenced CDR3 bases are TGTGCCAGCAGTCGGACACTGTACAATGAG.

Points on this clone: The CDR3 end is not reached by the read, which stops 3 residues before it; the germline J gene fills it in. The chain carries TRBV20-1 and TRBJ2-5; 14 bases match TRBD2. J lost 0 bases, V lost 5 bases, and 2 bases had no gene match. Per germline, CDR1 DFQATT and CDR2 SNEGSKA (reference sequence). CDR3 length: 15 amino acids. CDR3 DNA (partial): TGCAGTGCTTGGACTAGCGGGAGGTACCAAGAGACC. Translation gives CSAWTSGRYQET. In full, the CDR3 is CSAWTSGRYQETQYF.

To note about this clone: The sequence runs out 3 residues before the end of the CDR3; the remainder is reconstructed from the germline J gene. V is TRBV5-1 and J is TRBJ2-5, with 10 bases matching TRBD1. Unmatched junction bases numbered 18, after V lost 2 bases and J lost 5 bases. The CDR3 length is 19 residues. Germline CDR1 is SGHRS and CDR2 is YFSETQ. The CDR3 is CASSLIGTGAGEEWETQYF. The sequenced CDR3 bases are TGCGCCAGCAGCTTAATCGGGACAGGGGCCGGCGAGGAGTGGGAGACC.

As to this clone: The observed sequence ends 3 residues before the CDR3 terminus, with the missing tail filled in from the germline J gene. The V call is TRBV5-5, the J call TRBJ2-7; a weak D match, TRBD1 (6 bases). The CDR3 spans 13 residues. Trimming pared 5 bases from V and 5 bases from J, leaving 14 bases between. CDR1 is SGHKS and CDR2 is YYEKEE in the germline V gene (reference sequence). CDR3 loop: CASRRTATDEQYF. The CDR3 bases that were read are TGTGCCAGCAGACGGACAGCCACGGACGAG.

On this clone: The sequence runs out 3 residues before the end of the CDR3; the remainder is reconstructed from the germline J gene. The rearrangement links TRBV28 to TRBJ2-7; 7 bases line up with TRBD2. The ends lost 6 bases at V and 0 bases at J; junction bases unmatched: 5. The germline CDR1 and CDR2 sequences are MDHEN and SYDVKM. The CDR3 loop spans 14 amino acids. CDR3 bases read: TGTGCCAGCAGACCGGGACTACTCTCCTACGAG. It is translated as CASRPGLLSYE. The CDR3 in full is CASRPGLLSYEQYF.

Regarding this clone: The CDR3 end falls 3 residues outside the read, so it is completed with the germline J gene. The chain carries TRBV30 and TRBJ2-7; 9 bases are shared with TRBD2. V trimming: 5 bases; J trimming: 5 bases; junction bases outside the gene matches: 7. Germline V gene data show CDR1 as GTSNPN and CDR2 as SVGIG (reference sequence). This CDR3 contains 13 residues. CDR3 loop: CAWGVAGANEQYF. The CDR3 bases that were read are TGTGCCTGGGGAGTAGCGGGGGCCAACGAG.

To note about this clone: The read halts 3 residues ahead of the CDR3 end, with the missing end drawn from the germline J gene. The rearrangement links TRBV6-2 or TRBV6-3 to TRBJ2-2; TRBD2 matches 12 bases. The CDR3 runs 16 residues. From germline, CDR1 is MNHEY and CDR2 SVGEGT. J gave up 7 bases and V 2 bases, and 5 bases lay outside the gene matches. The CDR3 spells CASSYRGLAGFGELFF. CDR3 bases read: TGTGCCAGCAGTTACCGTGGACTAGCGGGGTTCGGGGAG.

Comments on this clone: The CDR3 end lies 3 residues beyond the end of the read and is filled in from the germline J gene. The rearrangement uses TRBV30 and TRBJ1-6; D gene unclear. The V gene lost 6 bases and the J gene lost 0 bases, with 6 bases spanning the gap. The CDR3 has 13 amino acids. CDR1 is GTSNPN, CDR2 SVGIG, per germline (reference sequence). The CDR3 bases that were read are TGTGCCTGCCAGAGCTCCTATAATTCACCC. Its translation: CACQSSYNSP. Given in full, the CDR3 is CACQSSYNSPLHF.

CDR3 region: CASSLSGHAYGYTF. Incomplete CDR3 DNA: TGTGCCAGCAGCTTGTCAGGGCACGCCTATGGC. The rearrangement joins TRBV7-9 to TRBJ1-2, with D possibly being TRBD1 (5 bases). The read halts 3 residues ahead of the CDR3 end, with the missing end drawn from the germline J gene. Trimming removed 3 bases at V and 4 bases at J, with 12 bases between. The V gene's germline CDR1 is SEHNR and CDR2 FQNEAQ (reference sequence). CDR3 length: 14 amino acids.

As concerns this clone: The read terminates 3 residues before the CDR3 end, so the remaining end is supplied by the germline J gene. The rearrangement links TRBV5-1 to TRBJ2-5; 8 nucleotides line up with TRBD2. CDR3 length: 14 residues. Germline V CDR1 and CDR2: SGHRS, YFSETQ. V shed 4 bases and J 3 bases; nucleotides not matched to a gene: 5. This CDR3 is CASSVLTSEETQYF. CDR3 DNA (partial): TGCGCCAGCAGCGTATTGACTAGCGAAGAGACC.

About this clone itself: The missing CDR3 end, 3 residues past where the read stops, is filled in from the germline J gene. The gene calls are TRBV20-1 and TRBJ2-3; 7 nucleotides match TRBD2. Germline V CDR1 and CDR2: DFQATT, SNEGSKA (reference sequence). The CDR3 is 15 amino acids. Trimming at V came to 5 bases and at J to 2 bases, leaving 10 bases not matched to a gene. Partial CDR3 DNA: TGCAGTGCTGGGGACCTAGCGGAGACCACAGATACG. Amino acids: CSAGDLAETTDT. The full CDR3 protein reads CSAGDLAETTDTQYF.

Details on this clone: One end of the junction fails to match germline, which may point to a read error. With the read ending 3 residues before the CDR3 end, the germline J gene is used to fill in that end. V and J are TRBV7-7 and TRBJ2-5; 8 nucleotides line up with TRBD2. The CDR3 consists of 13 residues. Germline V gene lookup returns CDR1 SSHAT and CDR2 FNYEAQ (reference sequence). Incomplete CDR3 DNA: TGTGCTAGCAGCCCACAGCGGGGGGAGACC. Amino acid sequence: CASSPQRGET. The full CDR3 protein reads CASSPQRGETQYF. The full variable domain, in which reference TRBV7-7 and TRBJ2-5 provide the parts outside the CDR3, is GAGVSQSPRYKVTKRGQDVTLRCDPISSHATLYWYQQALGQGPEFLTYFNYEAQPDKSGLPSDRFSAERPEGSISTLTIQRTEQRDSAMYRCASSPQRGETQYFGPGTRLLVL.

Remarks on this clone: From the germline J gene comes the end of the CDR3, since the read stops 3 residues before it. J is TRBJ2-1 and V is TRBV24-1; 7 bases map to TRBD2. V shed 3 bases and J 3 bases; nucleotides not matched to a gene: 4. The CDR3 loop spans 15 amino acids. CDR1 is KGHDR, CDR2 SFDVKD, per germline. CDR3 sequence reads: CATSDQTGGYNEQFF. CDR3 DNA (partial): TGTGCCACCAGTGATCAAACGGGGGGCTACAATGAG.

As regards this clone: Coverage ceases 3 residues before the CDR3 finishes, and the germline J gene fills in the end. This chain links TRBV12-3 or TRBV12-4 with TRBJ2-3; TRBD1 might be the D (5 bases). The CDR3 has 18 amino acids. V was cut by 5 bases and J by 1 base, with 22 bases left in between. The CDR3 loop is CASSPTPITGLRTDTQYF. Partial CDR3 DNA: TGTGCCAGCAGTCCCACGCCCATAACAGGTTTACGCACAGATACG.

Concerning this clone: Sequencing ends 3 residues short of the CDR3 end; the germline J gene provides the rest. The chain carries TRBV27 and TRBJ2-7; tentative D call: TRBD2 (5 bases). The CDR3 sequence is 15 residues long. Per germline, CDR1 MNHEY and CDR2 SMNVEV (reference sequence). V lost 0 bases, J lost 0 bases, and 9 bases lay in between. The sequenced CDR3 bases are TGTGCCAGCAGTTTATCCCCAGCGGCCTCCTACGAG. This codes for CASSLSPAASYE. The whole CDR3 reads CASSLSPAASYEQYF.